The clone carrying this T cell receptor (beta chain) was counted a single time. TCRdb keeps only in-frame clones here, not all; method: immunoSEQ multiplex PCR. The sample has 2,500,000 or so clones, 90% to 95% seen once; the top ten hold around 0.15%. The data belong to a study of shared clonotypes between healthy human individuals. In germline, CDR1 is MRHNA, CDR2 SNTAGT. The germline V and J ends were trimmed by 1 base and 2 bases, with 9 bases remaining between them. This CDR3 is 14 amino acids long. Sequencing was performed on naive CD4+ T cells sorted from blood. The subset is: CD45RA+ positively selected. The chain uses TRBV6-4 and TRBJ2-7, with a possible D match to TRBD1 (5 bases). This TCR was recovered from a man aged 18 to 29 in good health. The CDR3 protein is CASSDFRVPYEQYF. As DNA, the CDR3 is TGTGCCAGCAGTGACTTCAGGGTTCCCTACGAGCAGTACTTC.